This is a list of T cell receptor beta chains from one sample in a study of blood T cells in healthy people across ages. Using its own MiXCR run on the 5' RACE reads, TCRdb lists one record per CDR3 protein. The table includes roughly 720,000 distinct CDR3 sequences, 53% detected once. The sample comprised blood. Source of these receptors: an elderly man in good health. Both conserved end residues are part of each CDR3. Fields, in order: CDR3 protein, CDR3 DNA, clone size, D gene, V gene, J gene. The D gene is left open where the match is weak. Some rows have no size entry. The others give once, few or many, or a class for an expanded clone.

CASSYQLTGLTQETQFF	TGTGCCAGCAGTTACCAATTGACAGGGCTGACCCAAGAGACCCAGTTCTTC	.	TRBD1	TRBV6-5	TRBJ2-1
CASSQGRENEKLFF	TGTGCCAGCAGCCAAGGACGGGAGAATGAAAAACTGTTTTTT	few	.	TRBV3-1	TRBJ1-4
CASSQSSELRTQYF	TGTGCCAGCAGCCAATCTAGCGAACTAAGGACCCAGTACTTC	.	.	TRBV28	TRBJ2-5
CASSPLAGGGYEQYF	TGTGCCAGCAGCCCACTAGCGGGAGGAGGATACGAGCAGTACTTC	.	TRBD2	TRBV7-6	TRBJ2-7
CASSPQDNSPLHF	TGTGCCAGCTCACCCCAGGACAATTCACCCCTCCACTTT	.	.	TRBV18	TRBJ1-6
CSVARGGEETQYF	TGCAGCGTCGCGAGGGGGGGCGAAGAGACCCAGTACTTC	few	.	TRBV29-1	TRBJ2-5
CSASPRTGRDTQYF	TGCAGTGCTAGCCCTAGGACAGGGCGAGATACGCAGTATTTT	.	TRBD1	TRBV20-1	TRBJ2-3
CASSQETSGRVNEQYF	TGTGCCAGCAGCCAAGAGACTAGCGGGAGGGTAAATGAGCAGTACTTC	.	TRBD2	TRBV4-2	TRBJ2-7
CASSVFPRDRGHADTQYF	TGTGCCAGCAGCGTCTTCCCCCGGGACAGGGGGCACGCAGATACGCAGTATTTT	.	TRBD1	TRBV9	TRBJ2-3
CSADNPLEAHAYF	TGCAGTGCCGATAATCCACTAGAGGCGCACGCGTATTTT	.	.	TRBV20-1	TRBJ2-3
CATSTAGRTQYF	TGTGCCACCAGCACCGCTGGAAGGACGCAGTATTTT	few	.	TRBV15	TRBJ2-3
CAWSVEDTEAFF	TGTGCCTGGAGTGTAGAGGACACTGAAGCTTTCTTT	.	.	TRBV30	TRBJ1-1
CSARTGASSYEQYF	TGCAGTGCTAGAACAGGGGCCAGCTCCTACGAGCAGTACTTC	.	TRBD1	TRBV20-1	TRBJ2-7
CASSFRGARYAYF	TGTGCCAGCAGTTTTCGAGGAGCAAGATACGCGTATTTT	few	.	TRBV12-3/TRBV12-4	TRBJ2-3
CASSSADPNEQFF	TGCGCCAGCAGCTCGGCAGACCCTAATGAGCAGTTCTTC	.	.	TRBV5-1	TRBJ2-1
CSASRALGTEGDGYAYF	TGCAGTGCTAGCCGGGCCTTAGGAACGGAGGGGGACGGATACGCGTATTTT	.	.	TRBV20-1	TRBJ2-3
CSARPASISIDTQYF	TGCAGTGCTAGGCCAGCGAGCATAAGTATAGATACGCAGTATTTT	.	.	TRBV20-1	TRBJ2-3
CASSFWDPQGEQYF	TGCGCCAGCAGCTTCTGGGACCCCCAAGGCGAGCAGTACTTC	few	.	TRBV5-1	TRBJ2-7
CASREVQYF	TGTGCCAGCAGGGAGGTGCAGTACTTC	.	.	TRBV21-1	TRBJ2-4
CASSLQGQSTDTQYF	TGTGCCAGCAGCCTACAGGGGCAAAGCACAGATACGCAGTATTTT	few	TRBD1	TRBV7-3	TRBJ2-3
CASSQEQGEYAYGYTF	TGCGCCAGCAGCCAAGAGCAGGGAGAGTACGCTTATGGCTACACCTTC	few	.	TRBV4-1	TRBJ1-2
CASSLDTHRYAYF	TGTGCCAGCAGCTTAGATACCCACAGATACGCGTATTTT	few	.	TRBV11-2	TRBJ2-3
CASRRLQADTQYF	TGTGCCAGCCGCAGGCTTCAGGCAGATACGCAGTATTTT	few	.	TRBV6-1	TRBJ2-3
CASSPRSGPDTQYF	TGTGCCAGCAGTCCAAGATCAGGGCCAGATACGCAGTATTTT	.	.	TRBV3-1	TRBJ2-3
CSAVGEGRYNEQFF	TGCAGTGCTGTCGGGGAGGGCCGCTACAATGAGCAGTTCTTC	.	TRBD2	TRBV20-1	TRBJ2-1
CSAGVTGGNSPLHF	TGCAGTGCTGGAGTTACAGGGGGGAATTCACCCCTCCACTTT	.	TRBD1	TRBV20-1	TRBJ1-6
CASSLGGRENEQYF	TGCGCCAGCAGCTTGGGGGGGCGCGAGAACGAGCAGTACTTC	.	.	TRBV5-1	TRBJ2-7
CATSGGPTRNEQFF	TGTGCCACCAGCGGAGGGCCTACTAGGAATGAGCAGTTCTTC	.	.	TRBV10-3	TRBJ2-1
CASSLGEGQREISYNEQFF	TGTGCCAGCAGTTTGGGCGAGGGACAGCGGGAGATCTCCTACAATGAGCAGTTCTTC	few	.	TRBV28	TRBJ2-1
CSARDYGDSSSYNEQYF	TGCAGTGCTAGAGATTATGGTGACTCGAGCTCCTACAATGAGCAGTACTTC	.	.	TRBV20-1	TRBJ2-7
CASSLAGDYYEQYF	TGTGCCAGCAGCTTAGCGGGAGACTACTACGAGCAGTACTTC	.	.	TRBV7-2	TRBJ2-7
CSAGANEQYF	TGCAGCGCTGGGGCCAACGAGCAGTACTTC	few	.	TRBV29-1	TRBJ2-7
CASSFTGQAYEQYF	TGTGCCAGCAGCTTCACCGGACAGGCCTACGAGCAGTACTTC	few	TRBD1	TRBV7-9	TRBJ2-7
CASSRTGASTDTQYF	TGTGCCAGCAGCCGGACAGGGGCTAGCACAGATACGCAGTATTTT	.	TRBD1	TRBV2	TRBJ2-3
CASSQGGWDSSYEQYF	TGTGCCAGCAGCCAAGGGGGTTGGGACAGTTCCTACGAGCAGTACTTC	few	TRBD1	TRBV4-2	TRBJ2-7
CSAQGGGYEQYF	TGCAGCGCCCAGGGAGGGGGCTACGAGCAGTACTTC	.	.	TRBV29-1	TRBJ2-7
CSASLAGVRTQYF	TGCAGTGCTAGTCTGGCGGGAGTCCGGACCCAGTACTTC	.	TRBD2	TRBV20-1	TRBJ2-5
CASSLWTVLRSLAKNIQYF	TGTGCCAGCAGCTTATGGACGGTTCTGCGATCCTTGGCCAAAAACATTCAGTACTTC	.	.	TRBV7-8	TRBJ2-4
CASSLIGMTGGNYEQYF	TGTGCCAGCAGTTTAATAGGGATGACAGGGGGCAACTACGAGCAGTACTTC	.	TRBD1	TRBV27	TRBJ2-7
CASRPPGQGAYEQYF	TGTGCCAGCAGGCCCCCGGGACAGGGGGCTTACGAGCAGTACTTC	.	TRBD1	TRBV6-5	TRBJ2-7
CASSLAARGLVGPAEQYF	TGTGCCAGCAGTTTAGCCGCCAGGGGTCTAGTCGGGCCTGCCGAGCAGTACTTC	.	.	TRBV12-3/TRBV12-4	TRBJ2-7
CASSLFSGVYNEQFF	TGTGCCAGCAGTTTATTTAGCGGGGTTTACAATGAGCAGTTCTTC	.	TRBD2	TRBV27	TRBJ2-1
CSVRAGGVGHRYAYF	TGCAGCGTTCGAGCGGGAGGCGTGGGGCACAGATACGCGTATTTT	few	TRBD2	TRBV29-1	TRBJ2-3
CASSLGRLGDEQYF	TGTGCCAGCAGTCTGGGGCGGCTGGGGGACGAGCAGTACTTC	.	.	TRBV12-3/TRBV12-4	TRBJ2-7
CASRPTPRGAQGTDTQYF	TGCGCCAGCAGACCCACCCCTAGGGGAGCACAAGGGACAGATACGCAGTATTTT	.	.	TRBV5-1	TRBJ2-3
CASKDRLNTEAFF	TGTGCCAGCAAGGACAGGTTGAACACTGAAGCTTTCTTT	.	TRBD1	TRBV28	TRBJ1-1
CASSYGQGRDYGYTF	TGTGCCAGCAGTTACGGTCAGGGTCGCGACTATGGCTACACCTTC	.	.	TRBV6-6	TRBJ1-2
CASSRETPYNEQFF	TGTGCCAGCAGCCGGGAGACCCCGTACAATGAGCAGTTCTTC	.	.	TRBV25-1	TRBJ2-1
CASSRAGRLETQYF	TGTGCCAGCAGCCGAGCGGGACGGCTCGAGACCCAGTACTTC	.	TRBD2	TRBV7-9	TRBJ2-5
CSARDLAVGPYPHEQYF	TGCAGTGCTAGAGATCTGGCAGTGGGGCCCTATCCACACGAGCAGTACTTC	.	.	TRBV20-1	TRBJ2-7
CSAELRTSGVVNEQFF	TGCAGTGCAGAACTTAGGACTAGCGGGGTTGTGAATGAGCAGTTCTTC	.	TRBD2	TRBV20-1	TRBJ2-1
CASSIGQYSGNGYTF	TGTGCCAGTAGTATAGGGCAGTACTCCGGGAATGGCTACACCTTC	.	.	TRBV19	TRBJ1-2
CASSLQNGAGEQYF	TGCGCCAGCAGCTTGCAGAATGGGGCCGGCGAGCAGTACTTC	.	.	TRBV5-1	TRBJ2-7
CARSEGVPYEQYF	TGTGCCCGCAGTGAGGGGGTCCCCTACGAGCAGTACTTC	.	.	TRBV6-1	TRBJ2-7
CASSRSWPSYEQYF	TGTGCCAGCAGCAGGAGCTGGCCCAGCTACGAGCAGTACTTC	.	.	TRBV3-1	TRBJ2-7